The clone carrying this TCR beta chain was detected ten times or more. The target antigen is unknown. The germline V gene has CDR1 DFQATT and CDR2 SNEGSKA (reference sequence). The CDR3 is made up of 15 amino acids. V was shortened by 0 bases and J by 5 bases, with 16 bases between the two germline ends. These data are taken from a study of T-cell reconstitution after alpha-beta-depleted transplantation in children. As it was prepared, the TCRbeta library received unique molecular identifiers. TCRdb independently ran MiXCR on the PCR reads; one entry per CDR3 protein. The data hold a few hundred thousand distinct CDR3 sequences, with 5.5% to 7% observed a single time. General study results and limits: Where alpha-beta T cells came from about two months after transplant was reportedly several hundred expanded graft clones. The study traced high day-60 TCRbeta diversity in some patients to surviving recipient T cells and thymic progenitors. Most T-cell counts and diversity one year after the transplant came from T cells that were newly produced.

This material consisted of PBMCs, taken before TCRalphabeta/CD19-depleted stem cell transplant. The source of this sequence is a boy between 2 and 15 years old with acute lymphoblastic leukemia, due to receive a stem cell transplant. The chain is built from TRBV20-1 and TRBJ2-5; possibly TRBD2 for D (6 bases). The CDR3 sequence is CSARDGTLTGETQYF. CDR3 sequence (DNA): TGCAGTGCTAGAGATGGGACTCTAACCGGGGAGACCCAGTACTTC.